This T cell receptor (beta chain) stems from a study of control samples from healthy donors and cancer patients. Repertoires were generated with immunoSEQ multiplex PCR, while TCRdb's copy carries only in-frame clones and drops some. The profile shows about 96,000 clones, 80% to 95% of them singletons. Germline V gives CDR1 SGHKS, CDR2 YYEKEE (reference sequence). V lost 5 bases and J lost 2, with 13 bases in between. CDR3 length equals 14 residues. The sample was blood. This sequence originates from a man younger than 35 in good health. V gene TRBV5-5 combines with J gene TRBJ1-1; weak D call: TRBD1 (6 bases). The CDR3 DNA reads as TGTGCCAGCAGTACACAGGGTGGTAACACTGAAGCTTTCTTT. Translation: CASSTQGGNTEAFF.